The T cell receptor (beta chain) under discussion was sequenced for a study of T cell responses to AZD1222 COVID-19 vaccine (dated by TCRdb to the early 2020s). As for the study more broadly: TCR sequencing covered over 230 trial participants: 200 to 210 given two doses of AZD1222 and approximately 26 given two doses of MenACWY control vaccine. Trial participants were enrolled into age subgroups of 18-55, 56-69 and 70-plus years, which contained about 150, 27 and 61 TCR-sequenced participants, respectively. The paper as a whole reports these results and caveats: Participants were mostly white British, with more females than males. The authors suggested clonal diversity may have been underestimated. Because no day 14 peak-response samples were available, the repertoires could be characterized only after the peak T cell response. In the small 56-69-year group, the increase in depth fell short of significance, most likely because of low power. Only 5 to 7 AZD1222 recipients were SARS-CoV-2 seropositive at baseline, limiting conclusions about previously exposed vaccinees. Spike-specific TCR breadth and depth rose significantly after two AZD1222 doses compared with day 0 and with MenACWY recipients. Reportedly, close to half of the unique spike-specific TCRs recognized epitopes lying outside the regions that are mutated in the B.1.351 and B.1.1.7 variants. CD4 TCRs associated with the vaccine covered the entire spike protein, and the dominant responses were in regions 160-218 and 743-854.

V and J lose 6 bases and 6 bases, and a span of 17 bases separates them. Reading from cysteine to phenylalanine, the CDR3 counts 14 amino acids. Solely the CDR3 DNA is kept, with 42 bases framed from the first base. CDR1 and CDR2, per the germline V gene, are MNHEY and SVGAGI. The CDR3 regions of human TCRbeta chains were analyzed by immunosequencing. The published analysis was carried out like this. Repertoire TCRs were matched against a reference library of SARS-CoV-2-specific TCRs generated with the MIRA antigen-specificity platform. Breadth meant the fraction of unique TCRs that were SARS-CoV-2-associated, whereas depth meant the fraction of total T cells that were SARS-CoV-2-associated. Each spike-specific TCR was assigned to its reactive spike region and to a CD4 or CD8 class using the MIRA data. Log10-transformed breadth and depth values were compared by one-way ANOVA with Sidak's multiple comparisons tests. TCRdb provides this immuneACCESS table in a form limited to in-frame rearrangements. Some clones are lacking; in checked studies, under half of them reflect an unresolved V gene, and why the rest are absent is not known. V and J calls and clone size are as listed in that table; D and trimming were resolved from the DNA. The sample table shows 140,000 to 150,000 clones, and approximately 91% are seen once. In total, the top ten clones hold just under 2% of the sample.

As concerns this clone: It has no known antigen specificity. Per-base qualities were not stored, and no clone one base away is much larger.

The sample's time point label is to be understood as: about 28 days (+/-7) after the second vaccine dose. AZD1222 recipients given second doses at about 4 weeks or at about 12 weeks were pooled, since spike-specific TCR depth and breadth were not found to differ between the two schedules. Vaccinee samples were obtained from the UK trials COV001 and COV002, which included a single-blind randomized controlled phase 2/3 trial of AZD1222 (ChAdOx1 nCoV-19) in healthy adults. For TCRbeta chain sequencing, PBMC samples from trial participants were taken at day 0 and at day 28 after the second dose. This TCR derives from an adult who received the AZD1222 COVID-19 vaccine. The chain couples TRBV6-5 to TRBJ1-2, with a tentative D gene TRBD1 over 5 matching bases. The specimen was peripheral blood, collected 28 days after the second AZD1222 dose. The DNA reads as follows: TGTGCCAGCAGCAGGACAAGGAGTAGTGATGGCTACACCTTC. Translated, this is CASSRTRSSDGYTF.